This entry lists 17 T cell receptor beta chains sequenced from one sample in a study of blood T cells in healthy people across ages. Sample-barcoded 5' priming and a J-beta primer mix drove a second PCR of roughly 6 to 12 cycles. TCRdb re-analysed the 5' RACE reads in MiXCR, keeping a single row per CDR3 protein. The data show 600,000 to 850,000 distinct CDR3 sequences, roughly 47% seen once. Specimen: blood. The receptors come from an older woman in good health.

This chain connects TRBV7-2 to TRBJ1-6; perhaps TRBD1 as D (6 bases). V shed 5 bases and J shed 7 bases, with 15 bases lying between them. This CDR3 contains 15 residues. Germline assignment: CDR1 SGHTA and CDR2 FQGNSA. CDR3 bases: TGTGCCAGCAGCCAGTTATTAGGGGGAAATTCACCCCTCCACTTT. It translates to CASSQLLGGNSPLHF.

CDR3 DNA: TGCAGTGCTAGAGCTAGCGGGTATCGAGAGACCCAGTACTTC. This encodes CSARASGYRETQYF. This sequence joins TRBV20-1 and TRBJ2-4; the match to TRBD2 covers 8 bases. Gene TRBJ2-5 matches the end of the DNA better, so the J call may be wrong. Germline V gene data show CDR1 as DFQATT and CDR2 as SNEGSKA (reference sequence). The length of the CDR3 is 14 residues.

The chain recombines TRBV20-1 with TRBJ2-1; 14 bases are shared with TRBD2. With V trimmed by 6 bases and J by 0 bases, 16 bases remained unmatched. Germline V gene data show CDR1 as DFQATT and CDR2 as SNEGSKA (reference sequence). The length of the CDR3 is 20 residues. The CDR3 region has the DNA TGCAGTGCCCTTCCATTCTGGACTAGCGGGGGGCCCAGCTCCTACAATGAGCAGTTCTTC. Its translation is CSALPFWTSGGPSSYNEQFF.

The CDR3 region is CASSPATGLNYGYTF. For the CDR3, the DNA is TGTGCCAGCAGCCCGGCGACAGGTCTCAACTATGGCTACACCTTC. The genes are TRBV5-5 and TRBJ1-2; a possible D gene is TRBD1 (6 bases). V lost 4 bases and J lost 2, with 15 bases in between. Germline V gene lookup returns CDR1 SGHKS and CDR2 YYEKEE (reference sequence). This CDR3 is built from 15 residues. Based on the CDR3 plus reference TRBV5-5 and TRBJ1-2, the full variable domain is DAGVTQSPTHLIKTRGQQVTLRCSPISGHKSVSWYQQVLGQGPQFIFQYYEKEERGRGNFPDRFSARQFPNYSSELNVNALLLGDSALYLCASSPATGLNYGYTFGSGTRLTVV.

The chain combines TRBV7-2 with TRBJ2-3; D may be TRBD1 (6 bases). The CDR3 spans 15 residues. CDR1 SGHTA and CDR2 FQGNSA come from the germline V gene. Between the trimmed V and J ends, which lost 6 bases and 5 bases, there was a span of 18 bases. The CDR3, as DNA: TGTGCCAGCAGACAGGGATTGGGTCCGCAAGATACGCAGTATTTT. It specifies CASRQGLGPQDTQYF.

This chain links TRBV7-6 with TRBJ2-1; 13 nucleotides align to TRBD2. The germline gives CDR1 SGHVS, CDR2 FNYEAQ. V lost 5 bases and J lost 7; bases outside the gene matches: 11. This CDR3 has 17 amino acids. CDR3 nucleotide sequence: TGTGCCAGCAGCCCTTGGGCCGGGACTAGCGGGAATAATGAGCAGTTCTTC. This sequence encodes CASSPWAGTSGNNEQFF.

V is TRBV4-1 and J is TRBJ2-7, with TRBD2 matching 10 bases. Germline V lookup: CDR1 MGHRA, CDR2 YSYEKL. The CDR3 is 15 amino acids. Trimming at V came to 4 bases and at J to 7 bases, leaving 10 bases not matched to a gene. CDR3 protein: CASSRGLAANNEQYF. CDR3 bases: TGCGCCAGCAGCCGAGGACTAGCGGCCAACAATGAGCAGTACTTC.

This clonotype was observed at least ten times. The DNA of the CDR3 is TGTGCCAGCACCCTAGGGGGTCCGGGTGGAGAGACCCAGTACTTC. As protein: CASTLGGPGGETQYF. This chain links TRBV13 with TRBJ2-5, with D possibly matching TRBD1 (6 bases). Germline CDR1 and CDR2: PRHDT and FYEKMQ (reference sequence). CDR3 length equals 15 residues. Trimming took 7 bases from V and 4 from J, leaving 19 bases between them.

In the case of this clonotype: The junction does not match germline at one end; this may be a read error. V usage is TRBV15 and J usage is TRBJ1-2; D gene unclear. CDR3 length: 15 amino acids. CDR1 is LNHNV, CDR2 YYDKDF, per germline (reference sequence). CDR3 sequence (DNA): TGTGCCACCAGCAGAGAGCGGGTGGGTAACTATGGCCACACCTTC. Amino acid sequence: CATSRERVGNYGHTF.

The V gene is TRBV5-1, the J gene TRBJ1-2; weak D call: TRBD1 (5 bases). Germline values: CDR1 SGHRS, CDR2 YFSETQ. CDR3 length equals 14 residues. V lost 6 bases to trimming and J lost 4 bases, with 16 bases between them. CDR3 residues: CASNRDSTVYGYTF. CDR3 bases: TGCGCCAGCAACCGGGACTCAACCGTCTATGGCTACACCTTC.

The chain employs TRBV11-1 and TRBJ2-1, with TRBD1 matching over 7 bases. With V trimmed by 3 bases and J by 1 base, 6 bases remained unmatched. This CDR3 region has 16 residues. Germline-derived CDR1 and CDR2 are SGHAT and FQDESV (reference sequence). The CDR3 spells CASSLLGQASYNEQFF. For the CDR3, the DNA is TGTGCCAGCAGCTTGCTCGGACAGGCATCCTACAATGAGCAGTTCTTC.

This clonotype was observed a handful of times. This rearrangement joins TRBV7-2 to TRBJ2-5; possibly TRBD2 for D (6 bases). Germline-derived CDR1 and CDR2 are SGHTA and FQGNSA. This CDR3 contains 14 residues. V lost 5 bases to trimming and J lost 2 bases, with 12 bases between them. The chain's CDR3 is CASSHSGSQETQYF. In DNA, the CDR3 is TGTGCCAGCAGCCACAGCGGGTCGCAAGAGACCCAGTACTTC.

This clonotype came up many times. The chain links TRBV4-3 to TRBJ2-5; D not resolved. Trimming cost V 5 bases and J 6 bases, with 16 bases left between them. This CDR3 is built from 14 residues. Germline V gives CDR1 LGHNA, CDR2 YSLEER. The CDR3 DNA is TGCGCCAGCAGCGAAGGCCCCCAGATAAAGACCCAGTACTTC. It encodes CASSEGPQIKTQYF.

The chain combines TRBV7-8 with TRBJ2-7, with 12 bases identical to TRBD2. The CDR3 totals 14 residues. V lost 5 bases and J lost 5; bases outside the gene matches: 4. CDR1 and CDR2 from the germline V gene are SGHVS and FQNEAQ. The CDR3 region is CASSETSGSDEQYF. CDR3 coding DNA: TGTGCCAGCAGCGAGACTAGCGGGAGTGACGAGCAGTACTTC.

This clonotype turned up a few times. The V call is TRBV7-3, the J call TRBJ2-1; maybe TRBD2 (6 bases). The CDR3 loop spans 10 amino acids. Looked up from germline, CDR1 is SGHTA and CDR2 is FQGTGA. CDR3 nucleotide sequence: TGTGCTGGGGGGAACAATGAGCAGTTCTTC. It specifies CAGGNNEQFF.

V is TRBV5-5 and J is TRBJ1-1, with D possibly being TRBD1 (5 bases). The V end lost 5 bases, the J end lost 6 bases, and 14 bases lay between the germline ends. Germline CDR1 is SGHKS and CDR2 is YYEKEE (reference sequence). The CDR3 runs 13 residues. CDR3 in amino acids: CASRPGGSAEAFF. The CDR3 DNA follows: TGTGCCAGCAGACCCGGGGGGTCAGCTGAAGCTTTCTTT.

This clonotype was counted a few times. The limits of the CDR3 on the DNA are not certain, so only TCRdb's listed CDR3 is given. This chain links TRBV2 with TRBJ2-5; TRBD1 reflects the table's D call only, with no check against the DNA. The CDR3 adds up to 15 amino acids, both ends counted. Germline V gene lookup returns CDR1 SNHLY and CDR2 FYNNEI. This CDR3 is CASSEFGPGEETQYF.